The present entry profiles one T cell receptor (beta chain) with its context. In this sample, this clonotype turned up many times. The specificity of this receptor is unknown. The sample holds no much larger clone one base away, and base qualities are not on file. This sample was included in a study of T cells in Graves' hyperthyroidism and ophthalmopathy (dated by TCRdb to the late 2010s). Broadly, across the study: Peripheral blood was sampled at the time of initial diagnosis, prior to any treatment. To identify distinguishing TCR V-J signatures, a discovery cohort of about a hundred patients was used, comprising fewer than 45 with Graves' ophthalmopathy and about 59 with stable Graves' hyperthyroidism. Whether ophthalmopathy could be predicted prospectively was tested in an independent validation cohort made up of 18 to 20 hyperthyroidism patients plus 17 patients who later progressed to ophthalmopathy. The roughly 91 discovery patients were randomly split 7:3 into training and test sets. Thyroid tissue and blood T-cell repertoires from six or seven Graves' hyperthyroidism patients were also compared in the study. Following sampling, methimazole starting at 30 mg daily was given to hyperthyroidism patients, and high-dose intravenous methylprednisolone was given to ophthalmopathy patients. The paper describes TCR Vbeta CDR3 sequencing of 120 to 150 peripheral blood samples, made up of some 40 ophthalmopathy patients, approximately 76 hyperthyroidism patients and 17 progressor patients. The full study reports these points: Most expanded thyroid clonotypes (frequency above 0.001) were also detected in blood, suggesting blood repertoires may reflect thyroid immune responses. Sample size was not statistically predetermined, and blinding of investigators to group allocation was not performed. Ophthalmopathy was separated from stable hyperthyroidism by a 13 V-J signature model, with 85% to 90% sensitivity and about 81% specificity obtained in cross-validation and 80%/75% obtained in testing. In validation, the model predicted progression to ophthalmopathy with about 71% sensitivity and approximately 78% specificity, a median of 6.5 months before onset.

Ophthalmopathy patients had moderately to severely active disease, Clinical Activity Score of at least 3, NOSPECS grade of at least 4, and duration under 3 months. The study excluded patients with uncontrolled infections, other autoimmune diseases, pregnancy or lactation. Diagnoses were based on clinical symptoms, serum thyroxine and TRAb, thyroid ultrasound and orbital computed tomography. PBMCs were isolated from approximately 10 ml of fresh peripheral blood by Ficoll-Paque density gradient centrifugation. Total RNA was extracted using Trizol reagent, and RNA quality was assessed on an Agilent 2100 Bioanalyzer. The TCR beta CDR3 regions were amplified from the RNA transcripts. The TCR CDR3 was subjected to a first round of RT-PCR using the HTBI primer set and the Qiagen OneStep RT-PCR kit. The libraries were constructed in a second round of multiplex PCR and then size-selected and purified. Sequencing of the libraries was done on an Illumina HiSeq2000 using paired-end 100 bp reads. On the authors' methods: Raw data were processed with SOAPnuke, discarding reads with adapters, uncalled bases, mean Phred below 15, or no exact constant-primer or identifier match. COPE v1.2.5 was used to merge the high-quality paired reads, and each unique nucleotide sequence was defined as a clonotype. MiTCR v1.1 was used to align clonotypes to the IMGT TRBV, TRBD and TRBJ reference segments. The analysis was restricted to V-J combinations with a frequency above 0.0001, which together covered 99% to 99.2% of the repertoires. The TCS score was defined as the ratio of F50 (clonal expansion) to E x V (chaos), calculated using BLOSUM62-based TCRdist between CDR3 peptides within each V-J. Welch's t-statistics and random forest reduced 514 V-J features to 13, which were used in a naive Bayes classifier (R e1071). TCRdb trimmed the raw reads at Q25, called clones with MiXCR and kept productive beta chains. Every entry covers one CDR3 protein and lists the most common genes and DNA from its rows. The V and J calls follow TCRdb's processing rather than the paper's. The sample includes a few hundred thousand distinct CDR3 sequences, with about 14% observed a single time. About 20% of the sample comes from the top ten.

The germline V gene (reference sequence) supplies CDR1 GTSNPN and CDR2 SVGIG. Taken from cysteine to phenylalanine, the CDR3 has 12 residues. Of all the DNA, just the CDR3 is kept, 36 bases in frame from base 1. V and J are truncated by 3 bases and 2 bases respectively, leaving an intervening sequence of 7 bases. The sample comprised blood. The sequence was obtained from a woman aged 25 to 39 with Graves' ophthalmopathy. This sequence uses TRBV30 and TRBJ1-2, with the D gene call left open. The base sequence is TGTGCCTGGAGGGTCCCAAACTATGGCTACACCTTC. It translates as CAWRVPNYGYTF.